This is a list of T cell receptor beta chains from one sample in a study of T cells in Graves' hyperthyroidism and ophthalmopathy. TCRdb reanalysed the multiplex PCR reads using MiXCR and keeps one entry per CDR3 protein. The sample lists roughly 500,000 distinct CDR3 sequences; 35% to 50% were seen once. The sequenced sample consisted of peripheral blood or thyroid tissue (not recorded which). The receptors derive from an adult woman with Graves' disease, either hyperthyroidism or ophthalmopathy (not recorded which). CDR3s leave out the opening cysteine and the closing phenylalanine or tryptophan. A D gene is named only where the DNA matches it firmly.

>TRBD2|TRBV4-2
ASSLGGSGTETQY
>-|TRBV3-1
ASSQGWTEAF
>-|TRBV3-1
ASSPGLPISRTEAF
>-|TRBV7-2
ASVRGQYEQY
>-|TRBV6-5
ASSGLGEKLF
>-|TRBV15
ATSSEGGDEQY
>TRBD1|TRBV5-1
ASSLYGQGYGYT
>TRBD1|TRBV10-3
AISERGRDYGYT
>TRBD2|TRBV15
ATSGLAGVETQY
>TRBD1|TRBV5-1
ASSFDRDWDTEAF
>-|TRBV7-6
ASSPVGRASHEQY
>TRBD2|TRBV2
ASSMASGRFETQY
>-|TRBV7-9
ASSARVGASRELF
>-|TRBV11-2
ASSLDPAPNTEAF
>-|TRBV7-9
ASSSTRRRGYT
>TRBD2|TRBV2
ASSDGRRSEQY
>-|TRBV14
ASSQVEGIYGYT
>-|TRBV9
ASSPLSGVSYEQY
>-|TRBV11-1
ASSLGSGWSF
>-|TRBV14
ASSQNPGHQN
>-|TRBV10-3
AISARDYRGTGETQY
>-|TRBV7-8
ASSLGFRTAQY
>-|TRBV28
ASNEVVGTEAF
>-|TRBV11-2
ASSWAGAGETQY
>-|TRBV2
AGRPGVPYEQY
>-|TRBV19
ASSPEVNYGYT
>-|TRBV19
ATRYRDQPQH
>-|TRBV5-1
ASSWRGVSGYT
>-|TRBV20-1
SARSGTPGELF
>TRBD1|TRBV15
ATSSRDRRETQY
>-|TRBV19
ASSTLRDTQY
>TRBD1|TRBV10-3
ASSSYRGHQPQH
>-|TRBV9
ASGDYTGMDGYT
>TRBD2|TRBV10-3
AISERAGGQY
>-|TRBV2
ARRDTNYGYT
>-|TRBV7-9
ASSGRDSGELF
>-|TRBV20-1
SASIVASADTQY
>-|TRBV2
ASSEAGVGVKY
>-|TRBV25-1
ASSDTSGDDGYT
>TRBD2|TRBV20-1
SADPSGGGDTQY
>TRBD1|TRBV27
ASSSYYRQGGTEAF
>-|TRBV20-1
SATEREVSPLH
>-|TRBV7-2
ASSSKAGQFYEQY
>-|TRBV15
ATSSYEGTEAF
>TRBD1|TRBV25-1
ASRQQGAVNTEAF